This T cell receptor (beta chain) was found in a study of response to subunit inactivated influenza vaccine. Study-wide results and caveats: Authors suggested that a seasonal influenza vaccination recruits few new T cells each time.

This clonotype turned up a few times. Its antigen remains unknown. TCRdb passed the RT-PCR reads through MiXCR, listing each CDR3 protein once. The sample has just over 300,000 distinct CDR3 sequences, about a fifth seen once. The V end lost 5 bases, the J end lost 6 bases, and 14 bases lay between the germline ends. Germline CDR1 SGHVS, CDR2 FQNEAQ. This CDR3 region has 13 residues. The sample here was PBMCs from blood, taken about 20 months after vaccination. The genes are TRBV7-8 and TRBJ2-7, with D maybe TRBD2 (5 bases). The clonotype originates from a man aged 50 to 69 who received an inactivated influenza vaccine. Here the CDR3 reads CASSLYLRAEQYF. Written as DNA, the CDR3 is TGTGCCAGCAGCCTATACCTGAGGGCCGAGCAGTACTTC.